Listed here is a single T cell receptor (beta chain). The sample belongs to a study of blood T cell repertoires in COVID-19. Across the whole study: Acute and convalescent COVID-19 samples came from the United States, Italy and Spain.

Germline assignment: CDR1 MNHEY and CDR2 SMNVEV (reference sequence). This CDR3 region has 17 residues. The V and J ends lost 7 bases and 0 bases respectively, with 21 bases between them. Original data processing: The authors estimated nucleated cell counts from reference gene primer amplification. The assay was immunoSEQ multiplex PCR, and TCRdb's table has in-frame clones only and misses some. The V and J calls and clone size are taken from that table; D and trimming were inferred from the DNA. The data hold approximately 130,000 clones, with 88% observed a single time. The sequence came from a human donor in a cohort sampled during active COVID-19. This chain connects TRBV27 to TRBJ1-2; perhaps TRBD1 as D (6 bases). The source material was peripheral blood. CDR3 amino acids: CASTRIRGAEPNYGYTF. CDR3 nucleotides: TGTGCCAGCACCCGTATCCGGGGGGCAGAGCCTAACTATGGCTACACCTTC.